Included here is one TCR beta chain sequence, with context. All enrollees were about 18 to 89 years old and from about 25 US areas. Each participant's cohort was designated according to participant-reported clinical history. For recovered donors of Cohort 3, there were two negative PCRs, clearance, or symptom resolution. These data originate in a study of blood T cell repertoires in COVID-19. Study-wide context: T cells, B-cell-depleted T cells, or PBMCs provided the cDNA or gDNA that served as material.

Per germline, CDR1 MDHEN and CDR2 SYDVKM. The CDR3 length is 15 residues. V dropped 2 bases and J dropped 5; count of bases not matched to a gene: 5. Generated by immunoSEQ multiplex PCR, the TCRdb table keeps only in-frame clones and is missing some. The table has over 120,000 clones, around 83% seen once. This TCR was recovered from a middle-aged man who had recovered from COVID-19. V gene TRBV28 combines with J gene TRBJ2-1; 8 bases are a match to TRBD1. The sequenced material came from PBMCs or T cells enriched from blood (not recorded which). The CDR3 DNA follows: TGTGCCAGCAGTTTACTCAGGGGGCAGGACAATGAGCAGTTCTTC. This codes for CASSLLRGQDNEQFF.